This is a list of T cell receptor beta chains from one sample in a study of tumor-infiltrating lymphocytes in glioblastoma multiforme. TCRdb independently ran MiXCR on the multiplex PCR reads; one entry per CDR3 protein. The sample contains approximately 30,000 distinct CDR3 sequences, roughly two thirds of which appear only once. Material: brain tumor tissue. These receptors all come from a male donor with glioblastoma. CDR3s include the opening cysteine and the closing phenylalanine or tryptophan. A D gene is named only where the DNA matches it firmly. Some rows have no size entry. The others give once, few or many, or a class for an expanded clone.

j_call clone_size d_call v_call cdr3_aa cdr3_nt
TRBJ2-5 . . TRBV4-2 CASNRTPDSQETQYF TGTGCCAGCAACCGAACCCCGGACAGCCAAGAGACCCAGTACTTC
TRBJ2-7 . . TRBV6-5 CANSKKGRQSSYEQYF TGTGCCAACAGTAAGAAGGGACGTCAGAGCTCCTACGAGCAGTACTTC
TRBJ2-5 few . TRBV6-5 CASSYSSGSETQYF TGTGCCAGCAGTTACTCATCAGGGAGTGAGACCCAGTACTTC
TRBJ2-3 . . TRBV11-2 CASSSTGSSTDTQYF TGTGCCAGCAGCTCCACAGGGTCCAGCACAGATACGCAGTATTTT
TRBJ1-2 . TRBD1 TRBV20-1 CSARAPLDRGGGYTF TGCAGTGCTAGAGCCCCGCTGGACAGGGGAGGCGGCTACACCTTC
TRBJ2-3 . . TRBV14 CTSSQDPASSSADTQYF TGTACCAGCAGCCAAGATCCGGCAAGTTCTAGCGCAGATACGCAGTATTTT
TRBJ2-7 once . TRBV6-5 CASSSRRTNEQYF TGTGCCAGCAGTTCGAGACGGACTAACGAGCAGTACTTC
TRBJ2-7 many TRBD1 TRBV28 CASKSGQTYEQYF TGTGCCAGCAAGTCGGGACAGACCTACGAGCAGTACTTC
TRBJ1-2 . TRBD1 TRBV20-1 CSAKGRTGSGYTF TGCAGTGCTAAAGGTAGGACAGGGAGTGGCTATACCTTC
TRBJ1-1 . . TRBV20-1 CSDRDYVTANTEAFF TGCAGTGATAGAGATTACGTTACAGCGAACACTGAAGCTTTCTTT
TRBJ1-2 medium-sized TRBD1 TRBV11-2 CASSLQGQVDYGYTF TGTGCCAGCAGCCTCCAAGGACAGGTGGACTATGGCTACACCTTC
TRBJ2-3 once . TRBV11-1 CASSLTNGPTDMQYF TGTGCCAGCAGCTTGACTAACGGTCCCACAGATATGCAGTATTTT
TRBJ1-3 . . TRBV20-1 CNAREGGFGDTIYF TGCAATGCTAGAGAGGGGGGTTTCGGAGACACCATATATTTT
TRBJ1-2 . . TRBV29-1 CSVSREIYGYTF TGCAGCGTCTCCAGGGAAATCTACGGCTACACCTTC
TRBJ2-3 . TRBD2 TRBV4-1 CASSLGLAASMDTQYF TGCGCCAGCAGCCTAGGACTAGCGGCTAGCATGGATACGCAGTATTTT